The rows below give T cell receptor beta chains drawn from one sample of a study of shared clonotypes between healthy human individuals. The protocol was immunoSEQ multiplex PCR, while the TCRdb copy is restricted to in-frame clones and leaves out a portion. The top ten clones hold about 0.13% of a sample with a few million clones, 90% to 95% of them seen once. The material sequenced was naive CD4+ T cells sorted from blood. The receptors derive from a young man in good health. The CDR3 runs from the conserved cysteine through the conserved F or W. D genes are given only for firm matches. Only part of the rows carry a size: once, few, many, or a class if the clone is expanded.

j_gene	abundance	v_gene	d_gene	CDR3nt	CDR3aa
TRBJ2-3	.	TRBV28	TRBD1	TGTGCCAGCAGTATACAGGGGCCACCTAGCACAGATACGCAGTATTTT	CASSIQGPPSTDTQYF
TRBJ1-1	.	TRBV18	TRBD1	TGTGCCAGCTCACCGTCCTTGGGACAGATAAACACTGAAGCTTTCTTT	CASSPSLGQINTEAFF
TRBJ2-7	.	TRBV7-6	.	TGTGCCAGCAGCTTATCCACTAACTACGAGCAGTACTTC	CASSLSTNYEQYF
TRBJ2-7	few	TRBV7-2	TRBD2	TGTGCCAGCAGCTTAGGCCTAGCGGGAGTCTACGAGCAGTACTTC	CASSLGLAGVYEQYF
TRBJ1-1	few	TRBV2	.	TGTGCCAGCAGTCAAGTGAATGAAGCTTTCTTT	CASSQVNEAFF
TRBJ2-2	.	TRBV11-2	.	TGTGCCAGCAGCTTAGTCCCCGGGATTAACACCGGGGAGCTGTTTTTT	CASSLVPGINTGELFF
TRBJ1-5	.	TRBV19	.	TGTGCCAGTAGTTCACCCCCTGGGAGCGGGAAAAATCAGCCCCAGCATTTT	CASSSPPGSGKNQPQHF
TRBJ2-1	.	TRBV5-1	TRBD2	TGCGCCAGCAGCCATCGGACTAGCGGGTACGATGAGCAGTTCTTC	CASSHRTSGYDEQFF
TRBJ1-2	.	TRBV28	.	TGTGCCAGCACAACATCTAATTGGGGTGGCTACACCTTC	CASTTSNWGGYTF
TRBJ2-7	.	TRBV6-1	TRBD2	TGTGCCAGCAGTACCTCTTTAGCGGGAGTCGACGAGCAGTACTTC	CASSTSLAGVDEQYF
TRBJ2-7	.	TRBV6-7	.	TGTGCCAGCACCCCAGACGACCTTTACGAGCAGTACTTC	CASTPDDLYEQYF
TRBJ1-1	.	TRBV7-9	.	TGTGCCAGCAGCTTTTTGACAGCTGAAGCTTTCTTT	CASSFLTAEAFF
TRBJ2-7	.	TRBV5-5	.	TGTGCCAGCAGCGATACAGCCGGCCGGCAGTACTTC	CASSDTAGRQYF
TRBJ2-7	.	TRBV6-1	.	TGTGCCACTCACCGGGGCAGGGACTACGAGCAGTACTTC	CATHRGRDYEQYF
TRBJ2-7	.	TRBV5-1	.	TGCGCCAGCAGCTTGGCGGGCCAGGGGGGCGAGCAGTACTTC	CASSLAGQGGEQYF
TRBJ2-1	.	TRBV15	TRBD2	TGTGCCACCAGCATTCCTTGGGGGACTAGCGGGTCAAATGAGCAGTTCTTC	CATSIPWGTSGSNEQFF
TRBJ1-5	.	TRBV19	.	TGTGCCAGTAGCTCGGGGGGGGCAACGGCTCAGCCCCAGCATTTT	CASSSGGATAQPQHF
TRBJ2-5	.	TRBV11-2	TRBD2	TGTGCCAGCACCTTTAGCGGGGGGACTTTTCAAGAGACCCAGTACTTC	CASTFSGGTFQETQYF
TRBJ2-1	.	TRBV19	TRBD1	TGTGCCAGTAGTACTCGACAGGGGTTGGTGCAGTTCTTC	CASSTRQGLVQFF